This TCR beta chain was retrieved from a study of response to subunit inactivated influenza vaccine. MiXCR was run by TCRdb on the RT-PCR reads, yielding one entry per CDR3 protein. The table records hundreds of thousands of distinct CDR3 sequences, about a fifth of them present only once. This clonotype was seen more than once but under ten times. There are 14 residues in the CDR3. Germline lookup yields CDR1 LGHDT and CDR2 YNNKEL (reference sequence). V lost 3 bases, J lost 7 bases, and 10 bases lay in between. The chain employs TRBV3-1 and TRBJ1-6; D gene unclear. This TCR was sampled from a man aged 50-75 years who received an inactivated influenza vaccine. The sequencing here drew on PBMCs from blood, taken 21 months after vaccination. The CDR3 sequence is CASSHRTENSPLHF. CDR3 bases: TGTGCCAGCAGCCACAGGACGGAGAATTCACCCCTCCACTTT.